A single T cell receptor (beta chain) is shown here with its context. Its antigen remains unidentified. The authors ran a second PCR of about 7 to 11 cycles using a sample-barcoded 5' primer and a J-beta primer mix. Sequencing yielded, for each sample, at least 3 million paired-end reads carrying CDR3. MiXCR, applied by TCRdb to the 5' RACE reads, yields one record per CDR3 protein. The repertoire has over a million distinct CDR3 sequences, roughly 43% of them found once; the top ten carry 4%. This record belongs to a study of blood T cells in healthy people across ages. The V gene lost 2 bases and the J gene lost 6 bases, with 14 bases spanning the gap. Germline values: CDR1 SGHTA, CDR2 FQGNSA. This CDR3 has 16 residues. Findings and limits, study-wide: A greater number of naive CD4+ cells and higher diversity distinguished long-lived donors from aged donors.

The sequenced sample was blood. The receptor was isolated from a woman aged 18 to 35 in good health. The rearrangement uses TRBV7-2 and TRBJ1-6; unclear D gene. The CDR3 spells CASSLSDGWGNSPLHF. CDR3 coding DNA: TGTGCCAGCAGCTTAAGTGATGGCTGGGGTAATTCACCCCTCCACTTT.